The 29 T cell receptor beta chains reported below all come from one sample, sequenced in a study of post-analysis software for immune sequencing data. Overall study findings and caveats: Patients showed TRBV5-6, TRBV5-1 and TRBV20-1 among about five TRBV segments more frequent than in controls.

Antigen specificity for these receptors is unknown. The TCR beta cDNA libraries contained unique molecular identifiers. One entry per CDR3 protein results from TCRdb running MiXCR on the PCR reads. The sample includes about 760,000 distinct CDR3 sequences, 25% to 30% of them seen just once. The sample comprised blood. These receptors all stem from a girl aged 10 to 17 with multiple sclerosis.

This chain links TRBV7-9 with TRBJ2-7; 9 bases agree with TRBD1. Germline V gene sequence: CDR1 SEHNR, CDR2 FQNEAQ (reference sequence). After removal of 5 bases from V and 3 bases from J, the junction contained 5 bases not matched to a gene. The CDR3 length is 14 residues. The chain's CDR3 is CASSTGQGHYEQYF. The CDR3 nucleotides are TGTGCCAGCAGCACCGGACAGGGGCACTACGAGCAGTACTTC.

Remarks on this clonotype: The conserved phenylalanine or tryptophan normally closing the CDR3 is absent here, so this likely arose from a read error. V is TRBV3-1 and J is TRBJ2-2; D assignment may be TRBD1 or TRBD2 (6 bases each). From germline, CDR1 is LGHDT and CDR2 YNNKEL (reference sequence). V lost 6 bases, J lost 5 bases, and 10 bases lay in between. The CDR3 runs 13 residues. CDR3 sequence (DNA): TGTGCCAGCAGAGAAGGGGGGACCGGGGAGCTGTTTGTT. Translated, it gives CASREGGTGELFV.

J is TRBJ2-7 and V is TRBV20-1; 12 nucleotides line up with TRBD2. Germline assignment: CDR1 DFQATT and CDR2 SNEGSKA (reference sequence). Trimming removed 5 bases from V and 4 bases from J; junction bases left unmatched: 3. The length of the CDR3 is 13 residues. CDR3 coding DNA: TGCAGTGCTGTGGGGACTAGCGGGTACGAGCAGTACTTC. The encoded protein is CSAVGTSGYEQYF.

This clonotype came up a few times. The chain uses TRBV5-1 and TRBJ1-5; D gene ambiguous. The ends were cut back, 6 bases at V and 3 bases at J, with 13 bases in the middle. Germline-derived CDR1 and CDR2 are SGHRS and YFSETQ. The CDR3 runs to 14 residues. The CDR3: CASNPEVVNQPQHF. In DNA, the CDR3 is TGCGCCAGCAACCCCGAAGTGGTCAATCAGCCCCAGCATTTT.

V gene TRBV29-1 combines with J gene TRBJ1-2, with 10 bases lining up with TRBD1. This CDR3 spans 13 amino acids. Germline V gene data show CDR1 as SQVTM and CDR2 as ANQGSEA. V lost 4 bases to trimming and J lost 2 bases; unmatched junction nucleotides: 1. The CDR3 region has the DNA TGCAGCGTTGGGACAGGGGGAAACTATGGCTACACCTTC. Its translation is CSVGTGGNYGYTF.

This rearrangement joins TRBV12-3 or TRBV12-4 to TRBJ2-3; TRBD2 is a possible D gene (5 bases). Trimming removed 6 bases at V and 2 bases at J, with 12 bases between. The length of the CDR3 is 14 residues. The CDR3 DNA reads TGTGCCAGCAGAGCAAGAGGGTACACAGATACGCAGTATTTT. This codes for CASRARGYTDTQYF.

Ten or more counts support this clonotype. One end of the junction varies from germline; a read error may be responsible. V is TRBV7-9 and J is TRBJ2-7; D not resolved. CDR1 is SEHNR and CDR2 is FQNEAQ in the germline V gene (reference sequence). The CDR3 loop spans 11 amino acids. The CDR3: CASSPWDEQYF. The CDR3 DNA reads as TGCGCCAGCAGCCCTTGGGACGAGCAGTACTTC.

In DNA, the CDR3 is TGTGCCAGCAGCCCCACATCCCGAGGCCACGAGCAGTACTTC. Translation: CASSPTSRGHEQYF. The rearrangement joins TRBV7-2 to TRBJ2-4; no clear D gene. With the DNA end fitting TRBJ2-7 better, the J assignment may be wrong. CDR1 is SGHTA, CDR2 FQGNSA, per germline. The CDR3 consists of 14 residues.

V gene TRBV6-6 combines with J gene TRBJ2-5; 8 bases line up with TRBD1. The germline CDR1 and CDR2 sequences are MNHNY and SVGAGI (reference sequence). J lost 0 bases, V lost 4 bases, and 4 bases had no gene match. The CDR3 has 15 amino acids. The DNA for the CDR3 is TGTGCCAGCAGTTCCCAGGGGGCTTACCAAGAGACCCAGTACTTC. Amino acids: CASSSQGAYQETQYF.

The chain recombines TRBV20-1 with TRBJ2-7; 10 nucleotides align to TRBD2. Germline trimming cut 6 bases from V and 3 bases from J; bases unmatched to any gene: 5. The germline V gene has CDR1 DFQATT and CDR2 SNEGSKA (reference sequence). This CDR3 contains 13 residues. CDR3 nucleotides: TGCAGTGCCGGGACTAGCGCAGTCTACGAGCAGTACTTC. Its translation is CSAGTSAVYEQYF.

This chain connects TRBV18 to TRBJ1-2; no firm D call. The V end lost 8 bases, the J end lost 4 bases, and 20 bases lay between the germline ends. Per the germline V gene, CDR1 is KGHSH and CDR2 is LQKENI. The CDR3 consists of 15 residues. This chain's CDR3 is CASTYGRQQAYGYTF. The CDR3 DNA reads as TGTGCCAGCACGTACGGCAGGCAGCAGGCCTATGGCTACACCTTC.

The CDR3 DNA reads as TGCAGCGTTGACCTCCGTGGGGATACGCAGTATTTT. Encoded protein: CSVDLRGDTQYF. V usage is TRBV29-1 and J usage is TRBJ2-3; D not resolved. CDR1 and CDR2 from the germline V gene are SQVTM and ANQGSEA. The CDR3 is 12 residues long. The V gene lost 3 bases and the J gene lost 6 bases, with 10 bases spanning the gap.

This clonotype was picked up a small number of times. The V call is TRBV20-1, the J call TRBJ2-1, with 11 bases matching TRBD2. The CDR3 sequence is 16 residues long. Per the germline V gene, CDR1 is DFQATT and CDR2 is SNEGSKA (reference sequence). The trim removed 5 bases at V and 7 bases at J, leaving 13 bases unmatched. This CDR3 is CSARSGRADGRNEQFF. The DNA of the CDR3 is TGCAGTGCTCGTAGCGGGAGGGCCGACGGAAGGAATGAGCAGTTCTTC.

The table lists this clonotype with a few counts. CDR3 sequence reads: CASTLGLGLAKNIQYF. The CDR3 coding sequence is TGTGCCAGCACCCTAGGATTGGGGTTAGCCAAAAACATTCAGTACTTC. This chain joins TRBV28 and TRBJ2-4; D remains unclear. V lost 7 bases to trimming and J lost 0 bases, with 16 bases between them. Per germline, CDR1 MDHEN and CDR2 SYDVKM. The CDR3 sequence is 16 residues long.

The sample holds a few counts of this clonotype. The CDR3 nucleotides are TGTGCCAGCAGCCAAATGCGAGGGGGCCCTGAAGCTTTCTTT. Translated: CASSQMRGGPEAFF. The chain couples TRBV3-1 to TRBJ1-1, with TRBD1 matching 7 bases. Looked up from germline, CDR1 is LGHDT and CDR2 is YNNKEL (reference sequence). Germline trimming cut 2 bases from V and 6 bases from J; bases unmatched to any gene: 6. This CDR3 has 14 residues.

The rearrangement links TRBV7-9 to TRBJ1-2; perhaps TRBD1 as D (5 bases). The CDR3 runs 16 residues. Germline values: CDR1 SEHNR, CDR2 FQNEAQ (reference sequence). The V and J ends lost 1 base and 0 bases respectively, with 12 bases between them. CDR3 sequence reads: CASSLVMWGSNYGYTF. The CDR3 DNA is TGTGCCAGCAGCTTAGTGATGTGGGGGTCTAACTATGGCTACACCTTC.

The sample holds a few counts of this clonotype. CDR3 DNA sequence: TGTGCCAGCAGTGAATGGTTGGCAGAAAACTATGGCTACACCTTC. Protein sequence: CASSEWLAENYGYTF. The V call is TRBV6-1, the J call TRBJ1-2; D remains ambiguous. CDR1 is MNHNS, CDR2 SASEGT, per germline. The CDR3 runs 15 residues. Trimming removed 2 bases at V and 2 bases at J, with 12 bases between.

Concerning this clonotype itself: A read error may account for a junction end that differs from germline. The rearrangement uses TRBV6-5 and TRBJ2-7; no firm D call. Germline CDR1 and CDR2: MNHEY and SVGAGI. There are 13 residues in the CDR3. The CDR3: CANSLIQNYEQYF. CDR3 bases: TGTGCCAACAGTTTGATACAGAACTACGAGCAGTACTTC.

This clonotype showed up just a few times. V is TRBV11-2 and J is TRBJ2-5; tentatively, D is TRBD2 (6 bases). V dropped 5 bases and J dropped 2 bases, with 12 bases sitting between them. Germline-derived CDR1 and CDR2 are SGHAT and FQNNGV. The CDR3 contains 14 residues. The CDR3 protein is CASSPSSVQETQYF. The CDR3 bases are TGTGCCAGCAGCCCCTCTAGCGTGCAAGAGACCCAGTACTTC.

This clonotype was counted only a few times. The genes are TRBV5-1 and TRBJ2-1; no firm D call. Trimming cost V 0 bases and J 8 bases, with 6 bases left between them. CDR1 and CDR2 (germline): SGHRS, YFSETQ. The CDR3 runs to 12 residues. In nucleotides, the CDR3 is TGCGCCAGCAGCTTGGTTTACGATGAGCAGTTCTTC. Translating gives CASSLVYDEQFF. The variable domain in full, completed from reference TRBV5-1 and TRBJ2-1, reads KAGVTQTPRYLIKTRGQQVTLSCSPISGHRSVSWYQQTPGQGLQFLFEYFSETQRNKGNFPGRFSGRQFSNSRSEMNVSTLELGDSALYLCASSLVYDEQFFGPGTRLTVL.

The chain has TRBV20-1 and TRBJ2-3; 13 bases align to TRBD2. V dropped 5 bases and J dropped 4; count of bases not matched to a gene: 6. The germline gives CDR1 DFQATT, CDR2 SNEGSKA (reference sequence). This CDR3 is built from 15 residues. Here the CDR3 reads CSASRTSGSPDTQYF. As DNA, the CDR3 is TGCAGTGCTTCCCGGACTAGCGGGAGCCCAGATACGCAGTATTTT.

This clonotype was found a few times. V gene TRBV7-8 combines with J gene TRBJ2-3; no clear D gene. The CDR3 totals 17 residues. Germline V gene lookup returns CDR1 SGHVS and CDR2 FQNEAQ. Trimming took 0 bases from V and 0 from J, leaving 13 bases between them. The CDR3 reads CASSLAGSGASTDTQYF. The CDR3 DNA is TGTGCCAGCAGCTTAGCTGGGTCTGGCGCTAGCACAGATACGCAGTATTTT.

This chain joins TRBV20-1 and TRBJ2-5, with D perhaps TRBD1 (6 bases). The germline V and J ends were trimmed by 6 bases and 0 bases, with 11 bases remaining between them. The CDR3 extends over 13 amino acids. Germline values: CDR1 DFQATT, CDR2 SNEGSKA (reference sequence). CDR3 coding DNA: TGCAGTGCCACACAGGGCTACCAAGAGACCCAGTACTTC. It yields the protein CSATQGYQETQYF.

This clonotype came up once. The rearrangement joins TRBV20-1 to TRBJ1-1, with 7 nucleotides matching TRBD1. Germline V lookup: CDR1 DFQATT, CDR2 SNEGSKA (reference sequence). The trim removed 4 bases at V and 10 bases at J, leaving 12 bases unmatched. The CDR3 is 13 amino acids. This chain's CDR3 is CSAIDRDSLPAFF. Here the CDR3 DNA reads TGCAGTGCTATCGACCGGGACAGCCTCCCAGCTTTCTTT.

The rearrangement uses TRBV6-2 or TRBV6-3 and TRBJ2-3; D unclear. The germline V and J ends were trimmed by 7 bases and 5 bases, with 7 bases remaining between them. Germline CDR1 MNHEY, CDR2 SVGEGT. The CDR3 extends over 11 amino acids. The CDR3 here is CASKYIDTQYF. The CDR3 DNA reads as TGTGCCAGCAAATACATAGATACGCAGTATTTT.

The rearrangement joins TRBV6-2 or TRBV6-3 to TRBJ2-7; D remains unclear. There are 17 residues in the CDR3. In germline, CDR1 is MNHEY, CDR2 SVGEGT. Trimming took 4 bases from V and 3 from J, leaving 22 bases between them. The CDR3 here is CASSSTLRAVRVYEQYF. CDR3 nucleotides: TGTGCCAGCAGTTCGACCCTTAGGGCGGTTAGAGTCTACGAGCAGTACTTC.

The V gene is TRBV7-2, the J gene TRBJ2-5; D remains ambiguous. The length of the CDR3 is 17 residues. Trimming stripped 4 bases from V and 1 base from J, with 19 bases between. CDR1 SGHTA and CDR2 FQGNSA come from the germline V gene. CDR3 sequence (DNA): TGTGCCAGCAGCTCCCTAAATACTCTAAGTCTCCAAGAGACCCAGTACTTC. Its protein product is CASSSLNTLSLQETQYF.

With regard to this clonotype: A single base separates this from a much larger clone, so it may be a read error. The V and J genes are TRBV7-9 and TRBJ2-4, with D perhaps matching TRBD1 or TRBD2 (5 bases each). This CDR3 comprises 14 residues. Looked up from germline, CDR1 is SEHNR and CDR2 is FQNEAQ (reference sequence). The CDR3 nucleotides read TGTGCCGGCAGCATAACCGGGACGAAAAACATTCAGTACTTC. This encodes CAGSITGTKNIQYF.

This chain joins TRBV5-4 and TRBJ1-1; D is unclear. CDR3 length equals 16 residues. The V gene lost 1 base and the J gene lost 1 base, with 14 bases spanning the gap. Germline V gene data show CDR1 as SGHNT and CDR2 as YYREEE (reference sequence). The CDR3 sequence is CASSLPGRPSNTEAFF. CDR3 DNA sequence: TGTGCCAGCAGCTTGCCGGGCAGACCCTCGAACACTGAAGCTTTCTTT.